The 22 T cell receptor beta chains below all came from one sample that was sequenced in a study of T cell clonality in common variable immunodeficiency. TCRdb keeps only in-frame clones here, not all; method: immunoSEQ multiplex PCR. Altogether about 81,000 clones were found in the sample, and no singletons occur. The sequenced sample consisted of peripheral blood mononuclear cells. These receptors were taken from a person aged 18 to 75 in good health.

This clone was counted ten times or more. Sequencing ends 3 residues short of the CDR3 end; the germline J gene provides the rest. The chain employs TRBV12-3 or TRBV12-4 and TRBJ2-7; the match to TRBD2 covers 14 bases. This CDR3 region has 17 residues. V was pared by 5 bases and J by 1 base, with 7 bases of the junction left unmatched. The CDR3 sequence is CASSLGTSGRGSYEQYF. The CDR3 bases that were read are TGTGCCAGCAGTCTCGGGACTAGCGGGAGAGGGTCCTACGAG.

This clone occurred many times. With the read ending 3 residues before the CDR3 end, the germline J gene is used to fill in that end. V and J are TRBV7-3 and TRBJ2-1, with 14 bases identical to TRBD2. From germline, CDR1 is SGHTA and CDR2 FQGTGA. The CDR3 is 16 amino acids. V shed 0 bases and J 9 bases; nucleotides not matched to a gene: 4. The sequenced part of the CDR3 DNA is TGTGCCAGCAGCTTAACGGGGACTAGCGGGAGATCTGAG. It translates to CASSLTGTSGRSE. The CDR3 as a whole reads CASSLTGTSGRSEQFF.

Turning to this clone: Read sequence stops 3 residues before the CDR3 end, and the germline J gene provides the missing end. The rearrangement joins TRBV19 to TRBJ1-3; possibly TRBD1 for D (6 bases). Germline assignment: CDR1 LNHDA and CDR2 SQIVND (reference sequence). CDR3 length equals 15 residues. V was cut by 3 bases and J by 0 bases, with 9 bases left in between. The CDR3 bases that were read are TGTGCCAGTAGTATGCTACAGGGCTCTGGAAACACC. It encodes CASSMLQGSGNT. The full-length CDR3 reads as CASSMLQGSGNTIYF.

The sample holds many counts of this clone. Sequencing ends 3 residues short of the CDR3 end; the germline J gene provides the rest. The rearrangement uses TRBV12-3 or TRBV12-4 and TRBJ2-1; 13 bases line up with TRBD2. This CDR3 spans 15 amino acids. Trimming removed 6 bases from V and 5 bases from J; junction bases left unmatched: 4. The CDR3 loop reads CASRPGLAGDNEQFF. Incomplete CDR3 DNA: TGTGCCAGCAGACCTGGACTAGCGGGGGACAATGAG.

This clone was seen at least ten times. The read ends 3 residues shy of where the CDR3 ends; the end is completed using the germline J gene. The chain is built from TRBV4-1 and TRBJ2-6; D not certain. V lost 0 bases, J lost 3 bases, and 9 bases lay in between. This CDR3 spans 16 amino acids. From germline, CDR1 is MGHRA and CDR2 YSYEKL. The CDR3 loop reads CASSQDLAVGANVLTF. The DNA read from the CDR3 is TGCGCCAGCAGCCAAGATTTGGCGGTTGGGGCCAACGTC.

This clone was observed at least ten times. Sequencing ends 3 residues short of the CDR3 end; the germline J gene provides the rest. The chain recombines TRBV19 with TRBJ2-2, with 8 bases aligning to TRBD1. The V segment lost 8 bases and the J segment 6 bases; nucleotides outside the gene matches: 11. This CDR3 is built from 15 residues. Per germline, CDR1 LNHDA and CDR2 SQIVND (reference sequence). The CDR3 is CASGRDRSSAGELFF. The part of the CDR3 DNA that was read is TGTGCCAGTGGCCGGGACAGGAGTTCAGCCGGGGAG.

This clone was observed at least ten times. The read falls 3 residues short of the CDR3 end, and the missing part is taken from the germline J gene. This chain joins TRBV20-1 and TRBJ2-7, with TRBD2 identical over 7 bases. The CDR3 length is 16 residues. Trimming cost V 0 bases and J 3 bases; bases outside gene matches: 11. Germline V gives CDR1 DFQATT, CDR2 SNEGSKA (reference sequence). CDR3 amino acids: CSARDSSGGSGYEQYF. Incomplete CDR3 DNA: TGCAGTGCTAGAGATTCCTCGGGCGGGAGTGGCTACGAG.

This clone was observed many times. The sequence runs out 3 residues before the end of the CDR3; the remainder is reconstructed from the germline J gene. The chain is built from TRBV7-6 and TRBJ1-3, with D tentatively TRBD1 (6 bases). CDR3 length: 16 amino acids. Trimming left V 0 bases short and J 4 bases short, with 13 bases between. Germline CDR1 reads SGHVS; CDR2 reads FNYEAQ. CDR3 in amino acids: CASSLAGQILGNTIYF. The DNA read from the CDR3 is TGTGCCAGCAGCTTAGCAGGACAGATACTCGGAAACACC.

At least ten counts were recorded for this clone. The sequenced fragment ends 3 residues before the CDR3 boundary, so the rest is inferred from the germline J gene. The rearrangement joins TRBV7-2 to TRBJ1-2; the D gene is possibly TRBD1 (6 bases). Germline V gives CDR1 SGHTA, CDR2 FQGNSA. The CDR3 totals 14 residues. V was trimmed by 5 bases and J by 5 bases, leaving 15 bases between them. Here the CDR3 reads CASSLRIQGYGYTF. The sequenced part of the CDR3 DNA is TGTGCCAGCAGCCTAAGGATACAGGGATATGGC.

This clone was detected many times. CDR3 amino acids: CASSRSGLEKIARLSDTQYF. CDR3 bases read: TGCGCCAGCAGCAGATCCGGACTAGAAAAGATCGCGAGGTTGTCAGATACG. The rearrangement uses TRBV5-1 and TRBJ2-3; 7 bases line up with TRBD2. The CDR3 end falls 3 residues outside the read, so it is completed with the germline J gene. Germline CDR1 is SGHRS and CDR2 is YFSETQ. This CDR3 comprises 20 residues. The J segment lost 4 bases and the V segment lost 4 bases, leaving 24 bases of the junction unmatched.

This clone was detected ten times or more. Read sequence stops 3 residues before the CDR3 end, and the germline J gene provides the missing end. The J gene is TRBJ1-1, the V gene TRBV7-3, with D unresolved. Per the germline V gene, CDR1 is SGHTA and CDR2 is FQGTGA. The CDR3 is 15 residues long. V was clipped by 4 bases and J by 3 bases, with 15 bases between them. The CDR3 here is CASSSGPGEDTEAFF. CDR3 DNA, as far as it was read: TGTGCCAGCAGCTCAGGACCCGGGGAGGACACTGAA.

This clone was seen repeatedly, ten times or more. The CDR3 end lies 3 residues beyond the end of the read and is filled in from the germline J gene. The chain has TRBV19 and TRBJ2-7, with TRBD2 matching over 8 bases. Germline V gene sequence: CDR1 LNHDA, CDR2 SQIVND (reference sequence). This CDR3 contains 16 residues. Trimming took 7 bases from V and 3 from J; bases not matched to a gene: 14. The sequenced CDR3 bases are TGTGCCAGTACGTCCCCCTTAGCGGGGAATCGCTACGAG. This sequence encodes CASTSPLAGNRYE. The complete CDR3 protein is CASTSPLAGNRYEQYF.

This clone was observed at least ten times. From the germline J gene comes the end of the CDR3, since the read stops 3 residues before it. The chain employs TRBV7-6 and TRBJ1-6; D uncertain. CDR1 and CDR2 from the germline V gene are SGHVS and FNYEAQ. This CDR3 is 14 amino acids long. V was clipped by 1 base and J by 9 bases, with 10 bases between them. CDR3 region: CASSLVPGSSPLHF. The sequenced part of the CDR3 DNA is TGTGCCAGCAGCTTAGTGCCAGGCAGTTCACCC.

This clone was observed at least ten times. The read terminates 3 residues ahead of where the CDR3 ends, so the germline J gene completes it. V and J are TRBV19 and TRBJ2-7, with 7 positions matching TRBD1. This CDR3 spans 14 amino acids. V lost 5 bases and J lost 6; bases outside the gene matches: 10. Germline CDR1 and CDR2: LNHDA and SQIVND (reference sequence). The CDR3 bases that were read are TGTGCCAGTAGTCAAAAGCCCGGACAGGCCGAG. Its protein is CASSQKPGQAE. The complete CDR3 sequence is CASSQKPGQAEQYF.

This clone was seen ten or more times. CDR3 DNA (partial): TGTGCTAGTGGTTTGTATAGGGCTGGCACAGATACG. This translates into CASGLYRAGTDT. The entire CDR3 sequence reads CASGLYRAGTDTQYF. The chain links TRBV12-5 to TRBJ2-3; D gene unclear. The read comes to an end 3 residues before the CDR3 does, leaving the germline J gene to fill in the end. The V gene's germline CDR1 is LGHNT and CDR2 FRNRAP. V was trimmed by 2 bases and J by 1 base, leaving 10 bases between them. The CDR3 extends over 15 amino acids.

This clone was counted many times. The read falls 3 residues short of the CDR3 end, and the missing part is taken from the germline J gene. This chain links TRBV6-2 or TRBV6-3 with TRBJ2-7; no clear D gene. V dropped 10 bases and J dropped 0 bases, with 13 bases sitting between them. Germline V gene lookup returns CDR1 MNHEY and CDR2 SVGEGT. There are 13 residues in the CDR3. Incomplete CDR3 DNA: TGTGCCACCCAAATGCCCAGCTCCTACGAG. Translating gives CATQMPSSYE. The full-length CDR3 reads as CATQMPSSYEQYF.

This clone was counted ten times or more. This CDR3 reads CASSPGYTDTQYF. Partial CDR3 DNA: TGTGCCAGTAGTCCAGGGTACACAGATACG. The rearrangement uses TRBV19 and TRBJ2-3; D might be TRBD1 (5 bases). The read finishes 3 residues shy of the CDR3 end, and the germline J gene is used to complete it. The CDR3 is 13 residues long. Looked up from germline, CDR1 is LNHDA and CDR2 is SQIVND (reference sequence). Deletions cut 5 bases from V and 2 bases from J, with 8 bases between.

This clone was counted at least ten times. CDR3 residues: CASSLRALGGRRGEQYF. The DNA read from the CDR3 is TGCGCCAGCAGCTTAAGGGCGTTGGGTGGGAGACGGGGCGAG. This chain connects TRBV5-1 to TRBJ2-7; maybe TRBD2 (5 bases). Read coverage stops 3 residues before the CDR3 terminus; the germline J gene supplies the remainder. Trimming removed 2 bases at V and 6 bases at J, with 24 bases between. The germline V gene encodes CDR1 SGHRS and CDR2 YFSETQ. The CDR3 loop spans 17 amino acids.

This clone came up many times. The CDR3 end lies 3 residues beyond the end of the read and is filled in from the germline J gene. The chain links TRBV20-1 to TRBJ2-3; D gene unclear. V gave up 2 bases and J gave up 4 bases, with 7 bases separating them. CDR1 DFQATT and CDR2 SNEGSKA come from the germline V gene (reference sequence). CDR3 length equals 12 residues. CDR3 bases read: TGCAGTGCTAGACTAAACCCAGATACG. This encodes CSARLNPDT. The CDR3, in full, reads CSARLNPDTQYF.

This clone was recorded at least ten times. The read stops 3 residues short of the end of the CDR3; the missing end is completed from the germline J gene. The rearrangement joins TRBV15 to TRBJ2-7; maybe TRBD1 (5 bases). CDR3 length: 13 residues. Trimming removed 3 bases from V and 0 bases from J, with 6 bases in between. The V gene's germline CDR1 is LNHNV and CDR2 YYDKDF (reference sequence). The CDR3 sequence: CATSSRVSYEQYF. The CDR3 DNA, read in part, is TGTGCCACCAGCAGCAGGGTCTCCTACGAG. Together with reference TRBV15 and TRBJ2-7, the CDR3 gives the full variable domain: DAMVIQNPRYQVTQFGKPVTLSCSQTLNHNVMYWYQQKSSQAPKLLFHYYDKDFNNEADTPDNFQSRRPNTSFCFLDIRSPGLGDTAMYLCATSSRVSYEQYFGPGTRLTVT.

This clone was counted many times. The sequenced CDR3 bases are TGTGCCAGTAGTAGCCAGGCTGGGGCCAACGTC. This codes for CASSSQAGANV. The full CDR3 is CASSSQAGANVLTF. The chain carries TRBV19 and TRBJ2-6; D is uncertain. The read halts 3 residues ahead of the CDR3 end, with the missing end drawn from the germline J gene. The germline CDR1 and CDR2 sequences are LNHDA and SQIVND (reference sequence). V was shortened by 4 bases and J by 2 bases, with 6 bases between the two germline ends. This CDR3 is built from 14 residues.

The table lists this clone with many counts. With the read ending 3 residues before the CDR3 end, the germline J gene is used to fill in that end. The rearrangement uses TRBV2 and TRBJ2-2, with D unresolved. Trimming removed 5 bases from V and 4 bases from J, with 5 bases in between. This CDR3 is 12 amino acids long. Germline loops: CDR1 SNHLY, CDR2 FYNNEI. CDR3 DNA (partial): TGTGCCAGCAGTCTTATCACCGGGGAG. Protein sequence: CASSLITGE. The full CDR3 reads CASSLITGELFF.